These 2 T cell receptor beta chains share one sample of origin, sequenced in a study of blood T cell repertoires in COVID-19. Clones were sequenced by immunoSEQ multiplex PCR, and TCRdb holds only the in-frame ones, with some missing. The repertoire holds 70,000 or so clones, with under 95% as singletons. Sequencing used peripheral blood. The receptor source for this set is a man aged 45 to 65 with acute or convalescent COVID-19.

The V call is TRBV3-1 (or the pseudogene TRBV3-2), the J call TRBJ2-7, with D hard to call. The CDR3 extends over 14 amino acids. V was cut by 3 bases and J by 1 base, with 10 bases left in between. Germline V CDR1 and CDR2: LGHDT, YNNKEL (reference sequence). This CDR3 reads CASSQSGSSYEQYV. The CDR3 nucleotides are TGTGCCAGCAGCCAGTCAGGATCATCCTACGAGCAGTACGTC.

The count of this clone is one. The CDR3 here is CASRGQGTFLRGWKANYGYTF. The CDR3 DNA reads TGTGCCAGCAGAGGACAAGGGACATTTTTAAGAGGTTGGAAGGCTAACTATGGCTACACCTTC. This chain connects TRBV28 to TRBJ1-2; a weak D match, TRBD1 (6 bases). Trimming shortened V by 6 bases and J by 0 bases, and 32 bases separated the two germline ends. The CDR3 sequence is 21 residues long. Germline V CDR1 and CDR2: MDHEN, SYDVKM.